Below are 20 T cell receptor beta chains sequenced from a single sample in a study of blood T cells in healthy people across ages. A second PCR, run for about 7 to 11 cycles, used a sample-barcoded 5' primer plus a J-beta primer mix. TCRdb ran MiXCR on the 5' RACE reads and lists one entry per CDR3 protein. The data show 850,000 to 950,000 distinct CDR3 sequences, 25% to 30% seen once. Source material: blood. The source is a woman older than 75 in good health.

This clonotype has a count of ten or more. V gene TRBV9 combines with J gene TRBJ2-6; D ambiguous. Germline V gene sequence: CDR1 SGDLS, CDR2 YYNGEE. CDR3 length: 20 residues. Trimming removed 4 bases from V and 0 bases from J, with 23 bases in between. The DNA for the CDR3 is TGTGCCAGCAGCTTCAAGCGCTGGGCAGGACCGAGCTCTGGGGCCAACGTCCTGACTTTC. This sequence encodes CASSFKRWAGPSSGANVLTF. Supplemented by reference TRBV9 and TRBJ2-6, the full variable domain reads DSGVTQTPKHLITATGQRVTLRCSPRSGDLSVYWYQQSLDQGLQFLIQYYNGEERAKGNILERFSAQQFPDLHSELNLSSLELGDSALYFCASSFKRWAGPSSGANVLTFGAGSRLTVL.

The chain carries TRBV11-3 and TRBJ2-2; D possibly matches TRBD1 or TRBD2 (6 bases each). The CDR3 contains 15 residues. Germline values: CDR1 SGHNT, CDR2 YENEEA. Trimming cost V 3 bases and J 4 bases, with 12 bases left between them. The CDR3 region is CASSFGGGPTGELFF. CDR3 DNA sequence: TGTGCCAGCAGCTTCGGAGGGGGACCCACCGGGGAGCTGTTTTTT.

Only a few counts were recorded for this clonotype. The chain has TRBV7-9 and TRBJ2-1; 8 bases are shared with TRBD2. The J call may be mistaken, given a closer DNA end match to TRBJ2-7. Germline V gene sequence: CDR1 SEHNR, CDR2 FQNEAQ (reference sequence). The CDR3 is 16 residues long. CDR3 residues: CASSLTLAGHYNEQYF. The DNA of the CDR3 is TGTGCCAGCAGCTTAACCCTAGCGGGCCACTACAATGAGCAGTACTTC.

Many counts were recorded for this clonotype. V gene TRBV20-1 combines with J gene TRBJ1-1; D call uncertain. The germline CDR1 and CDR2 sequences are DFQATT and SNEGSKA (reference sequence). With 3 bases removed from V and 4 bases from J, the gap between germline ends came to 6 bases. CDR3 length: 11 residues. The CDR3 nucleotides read TGCAGTGCTAGTAGGTTCACTGAAGCTTTCTTT. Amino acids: CSASRFTEAFF.

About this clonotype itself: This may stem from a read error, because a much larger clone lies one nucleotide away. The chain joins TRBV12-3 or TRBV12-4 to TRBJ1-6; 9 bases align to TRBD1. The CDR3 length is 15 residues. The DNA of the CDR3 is TGTGCCAGCAGGAGGACAGGGGTTGAGAATTCACCCCCCCACTTT. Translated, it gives CASRRTGVENSPPHF.

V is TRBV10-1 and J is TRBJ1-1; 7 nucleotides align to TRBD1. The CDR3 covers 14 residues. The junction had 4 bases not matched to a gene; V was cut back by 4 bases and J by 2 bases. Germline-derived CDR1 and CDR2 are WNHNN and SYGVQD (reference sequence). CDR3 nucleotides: TGCGCCAGCAGTGCGGGACAGAGTAACACTGAAGCTTTCTTT. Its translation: CASSAGQSNTEAFF.

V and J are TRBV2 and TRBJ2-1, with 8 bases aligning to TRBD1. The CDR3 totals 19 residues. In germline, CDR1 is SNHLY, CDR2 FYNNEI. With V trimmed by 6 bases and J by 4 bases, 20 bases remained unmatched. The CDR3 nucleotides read TGTGCCAGCAGCCCAATAGGACAGGGAGACCTCTTCTTATACAATGAGCAGTTCTTC. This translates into CASSPIGQGDLFLYNEQFF.

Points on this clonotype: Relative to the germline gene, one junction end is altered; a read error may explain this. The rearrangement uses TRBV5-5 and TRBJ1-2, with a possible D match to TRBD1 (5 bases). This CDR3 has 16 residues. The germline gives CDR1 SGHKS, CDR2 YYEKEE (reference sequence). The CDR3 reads CAGSLETTPRGYGYTF. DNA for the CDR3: TGTGCCGGCAGCTTGGAAACAACCCCGAGGGGCTATGGCTACACCTTC.

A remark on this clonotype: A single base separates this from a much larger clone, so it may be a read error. As DNA, the CDR3 is TGTGCCAGCAGCCGGGAGAAGACCCAGTTCTTC. This encodes CASSREKTQFF. The J gene is TRBJ2-1, the V gene TRBV5-6, with D possibly matching TRBD2 (6 bases). The germline V gene encodes CDR1 SGHDT and CDR2 YYEEEE. Trimming stripped 4 bases from V and 13 bases from J, with 12 bases between. This CDR3 comprises 11 residues.

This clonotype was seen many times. CDR3 DNA sequence: TGCAGCGTCTCTCTACAGACTCACTATGGCTACACCTTC. It specifies CSVSLQTHYGYTF. V usage is TRBV29-1 and J usage is TRBJ1-2; D gene unclear. Germline V gene data show CDR1 as SQVTM and CDR2 as ANQGSEA. The CDR3 has 13 amino acids. V dropped 6 bases and J dropped 3 bases, with 14 bases sitting between them.

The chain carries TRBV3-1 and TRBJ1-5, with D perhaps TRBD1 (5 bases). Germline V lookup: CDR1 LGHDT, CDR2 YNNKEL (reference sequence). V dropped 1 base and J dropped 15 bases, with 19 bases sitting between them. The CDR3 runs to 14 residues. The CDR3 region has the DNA TGTGCCAGCAGCCAAGGGGCGGGCAGGGTCAGCCTGCATTTT. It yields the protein CASSQGAGRVSLHF.

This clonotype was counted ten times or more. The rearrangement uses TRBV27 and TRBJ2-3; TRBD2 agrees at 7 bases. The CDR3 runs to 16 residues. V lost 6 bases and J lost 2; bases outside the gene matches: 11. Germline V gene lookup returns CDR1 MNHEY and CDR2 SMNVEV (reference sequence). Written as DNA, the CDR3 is TGTGCCAGCAGCTTAACTAGCGCCTATCTCACAGATACGCAGTATTTT. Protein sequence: CASSLTSAYLTDTQYF.

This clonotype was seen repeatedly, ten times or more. CDR3 sequence reads: CASSYGLGSDTQYF. CDR3 bases: TGTGCCAGCAGTTACGGTCTAGGATCGGATACGCAGTATTTT. The J gene is TRBJ2-3, the V gene TRBV6-2 or TRBV6-3; D not certain. V was trimmed by 2 bases and J by 6 bases, leaving 12 bases between them. The CDR3 has 14 residues. Per germline, CDR1 MNHEY and CDR2 SVGEGT.

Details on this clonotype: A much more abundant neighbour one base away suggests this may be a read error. CDR3 loop: CASSWALGMGEQFF. For the CDR3, the DNA is TGCGCCAGCAGCTGGGCCCTAGGGATGGGTGAGCAGTTCTTC. This chain uses TRBV5-1 with TRBJ2-1; D not resolved. Germline V gives CDR1 SGHRS, CDR2 YFSETQ. The V gene lost 3 bases and the J gene lost 9 bases, with 16 bases spanning the gap. There are 14 residues in the CDR3.

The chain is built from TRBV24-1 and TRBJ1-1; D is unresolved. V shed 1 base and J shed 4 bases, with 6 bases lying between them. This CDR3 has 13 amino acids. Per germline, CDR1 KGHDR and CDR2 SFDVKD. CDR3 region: CATSDFRGTEAFF. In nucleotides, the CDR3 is TGTGCCACCAGTGATTTCCGGGGCACTGAAGCTTTCTTT.

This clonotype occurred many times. CDR3 region: CSARSLYPGPQQETQYF. The DNA of the CDR3 is TGCAGTGCCAGATCCTTATACCCGGGACCACAACAAGAGACCCAGTACTTC. The chain carries TRBV20-1 and TRBJ2-5; D is tentatively TRBD1 or TRBD2 (5 bases each). CDR1 and CDR2 from the germline V gene are DFQATT and SNEGSKA (reference sequence). There are 17 residues in the CDR3. Trimming stripped 6 bases from V and 2 bases from J, with 25 bases between.

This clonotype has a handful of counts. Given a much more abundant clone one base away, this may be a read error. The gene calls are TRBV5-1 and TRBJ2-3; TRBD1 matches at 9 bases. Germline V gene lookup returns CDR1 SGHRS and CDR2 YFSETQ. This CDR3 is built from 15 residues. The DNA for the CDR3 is TGCGCCAGCAGCTTGGGGACAGGGGACCCAGATACGCGGTATTTT. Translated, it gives CASSLGTGDPDTRYF. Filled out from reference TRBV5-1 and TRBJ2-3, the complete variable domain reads KAGVTQTPRYLIKTRGQQVTLSCSPISGHRSVSWYQQTPGQGLQFLFEYFSETQRNKGNFPGRFSGRQFSNSRSEMNVSTLELGDSALYLCASSLGTGDPDTRYFGPGTRLTVL.

DNA of the CDR3: TGCAGTGCTAGTGGGACTAGCGGATCTACGTCCTACGAGCAGTACTTC. It codes for CSASGTSGSTSYEQYF. The J gene is TRBJ2-7, the V gene TRBV20-1; 11 nucleotides align to TRBD2. In germline, CDR1 is DFQATT, CDR2 SNEGSKA (reference sequence). This CDR3 is built from 16 residues. V was pared by 3 bases and J by 1 base, with 8 bases of the junction left unmatched.

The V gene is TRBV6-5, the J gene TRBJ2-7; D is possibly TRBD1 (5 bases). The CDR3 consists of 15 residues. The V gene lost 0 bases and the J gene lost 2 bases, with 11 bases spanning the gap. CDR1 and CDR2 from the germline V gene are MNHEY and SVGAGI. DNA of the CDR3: TGTGCCAGCAGTTACTCAAGGGGAAAGGCCTACGAGCAGTACTTC. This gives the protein CASSYSRGKAYEQYF.

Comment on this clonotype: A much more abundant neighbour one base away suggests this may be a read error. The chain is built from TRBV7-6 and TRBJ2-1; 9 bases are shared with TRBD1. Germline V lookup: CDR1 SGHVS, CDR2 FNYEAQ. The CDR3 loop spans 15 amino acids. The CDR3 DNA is TGTGCCGGCAGTAACGGGGACAGGGCCAACAATGAGCAGTTCTTC. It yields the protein CAGSNGDRANNEQFF.